The 28 T cell receptor beta chains presented below share a single source sample, sequenced in a study of cytomegalovirus exposure and HLA in healthy donors (dated by TCRdb to 2015 to 2018). The method behind the library was the immunoSEQ multiplex PCR assay. The multiplex PCR relied on a mix of 60 forward primers for TCR Vbeta segments and 13 reverse primers for TCR Jbeta segments. The clones in this table, taken by TCRdb from immuneACCESS, are in-frame only. Not every clone is retained; where verified, under half of the shortfall comes from an unresolved V gene, and the cause of the rest is unknown. The sample table lists approximately 100,000 clones, about 70% of them with a count of one. The top ten clonotypes cover roughly an eighth of the sample. Sequenced: PBMCs. The receptor source for this set is a woman aged 40 to 50 in good health and CMV-seropositive.

V is TRBV7-2 and J is TRBJ2-1; TRBD2 aligns across 13 bases. The ends lost 6 bases at V and 4 bases at J; junction bases unmatched: 3. The CDR3 runs to 15 residues. Germline CDR1 is SGHTA and CDR2 is FQGNSA. Written as DNA, the CDR3 is TGTGCCAGCAGGCGGACTAGCGGGAGTTACAATGAGCAGTTCTTC. It yields the protein CASRRTSGSYNEQFF.

This chain joins TRBV18 and TRBJ1-6, with TRBD1 as a possible D gene (6 bases). CDR1 KGHSH and CDR2 LQKENI come from the germline V gene. The germline V and J ends were trimmed by 4 bases and 7 bases, with 11 bases remaining between them. The CDR3 length is 14 residues. Written as DNA, the CDR3 is TGTGCCAGCTCACAGGGACAATTAAATTCACCCCTCCACTTT. The encoded protein is CASSQGQLNSPLHF.

The rearrangement uses TRBV5-1 and TRBJ1-4, with 8 bases fitting TRBD1. Germline values: CDR1 SGHRS, CDR2 YFSETQ. This CDR3 spans 17 amino acids. V lost 1 base, J lost 6 bases, and 11 bases stayed unmatched. As DNA, the CDR3 is TGCGCCAGCAGCTTGTCGGGGAGTGGACAGGGATATGAAAAACTGTTTTTT. The encoded protein is CASSLSGSGQGYEKLFF.

CDR3 in DNA: TGCGCCACTCCGGGACAGCGGCCCTCAACTAACTACGAGCAGTACTTC. It encodes CATPGQRPSTNYEQYF. The rearrangement links TRBV5-1 to TRBJ2-7; 7 nucleotides line up with TRBD1. This CDR3 is built from 16 residues. From germline, CDR1 is SGHRS and CDR2 YFSETQ. V gave up 9 bases and J gave up 3 bases; unmatched junction bases: 18.

In DNA form, the CDR3 reads TGCGCCAGCAGCTTTACAGGGTCGGGCCACGAGCAGTACTTC. This sequence encodes CASSFTGSGHEQYF. The chain carries TRBV5-1 and TRBJ2-7, with D maybe TRBD1 (6 bases). The CDR3 runs to 14 residues. Per germline, CDR1 SGHRS and CDR2 YFSETQ. V dropped 2 bases and J dropped 5 bases, with 14 bases sitting between them.

The V and J genes are TRBV30 and TRBJ1-4; no clear D. This CDR3 region has 14 residues. V was clipped by 0 bases and J by 10 bases, with 15 bases between them. Germline values: CDR1 GTSNPN, CDR2 SVGIG (reference sequence). The CDR3 DNA reads TGTGCCTGGAGTGTAGAGATTCTCCGAGGAAAACTGTTTTTT. Translation gives CAWSVEILRGKLFF.

CDR3 sequence (DNA): TGTGCCAGCAGCGTAGTAACTGACTATGGCTACACCTTC. Its protein is CASSVVTDYGYTF. The rearrangement uses TRBV9 and TRBJ1-2; D is unresolved. The V and J ends lost 0 bases and 3 bases respectively, with 6 bases between them. This CDR3 has 13 residues. Per germline, CDR1 SGDLS and CDR2 YYNGEE. Full variable domain (remainder filled in from reference TRBV9 and TRBJ1-2): DSGVTQTPKHLITATGQRVTLRCSPRSGDLSVYWYQQSLDQGLQFLIQYYNGEERAKGNILERFSAQQFPDLHSELNLSSLELGDSALYFCASSVVTDYGYTFGSGTRLTVV.

This rearrangement joins TRBV5-1 to TRBJ1-4, with TRBD1 matching over 9 bases. J gave up 4 bases and V 4 bases, and 2 bases lay outside the gene matches. In germline, CDR1 is SGHRS, CDR2 YFSETQ. The CDR3 is 14 residues long. CDR3 in amino acids: CASSRDRDNEKLFF. The CDR3 DNA follows: TGCGCCAGCAGCCGGGACAGGGATAATGAAAAACTGTTTTTT. Full variable domain (outside the CDR3, taken from reference TRBV5-1 and TRBJ1-4): KAGVTQTPRYLIKTRGQQVTLSCSPISGHRSVSWYQQTPGQGLQFLFEYFSETQRNKGNFPGRFSGRQFSNSRSEMNVSTLELGDSALYLCASSRDRDNEKLFFGSGTQLSVL.

J is TRBJ2-1 and V is TRBV4-2; the match to TRBD2 covers 9 bases. The CDR3 covers 18 residues. In germline, CDR1 is LGHNA, CDR2 YNFKEQ. J lost 7 bases, V lost 4 bases, and 17 bases had no gene match. As DNA, the CDR3 is TGTGCCAGCAGCCTAACAAAAGGGGGTAGCGGGGGAAGTAATGAGCAGTTCTTC. Residues: CASSLTKGGSGGSNEQFF.

The chain combines TRBV6-1 with TRBJ1-6, with D unclear. Germline V gives CDR1 MNHNS, CDR2 SASEGT. Between the trimmed V and J ends, which lost 2 bases and 6 bases, there was a span of 8 bases. This CDR3 spans 14 amino acids. CDR3 sequence (DNA): TGTGCCAGCAGTGAATCGGGGTTTAATTCACCCCTCCACTTT. Its protein is CASSESGFNSPLHF.

This sequence joins TRBV19 and TRBJ1-5, with D unresolved. Trimming took 6 bases from V and 0 from J, leaving 3 bases between them. Germline loops: CDR1 LNHDA, CDR2 SQIVND (reference sequence). The CDR3 runs 12 residues. DNA for the CDR3: TGTGCCAGTAGATATAGCAATCAGCCCCAGCATTTT. Translating it yields CASRYSNQPQHF. Drawing the rest from reference TRBV19 and TRBJ1-5, the complete variable domain is DGGITQSPKYLFRKEGQNVTLSCEQNLNHDAMYWYRQDPGQGLRLIYYSQIVNDFQKGDIAEGYSVSREKKESFPLTVTSAQKNPTAFYLCASRYSNQPQHFGDGTRLSIL.

The chain uses TRBV30 and TRBJ1-1, with 10 nucleotides matching TRBD1. The CDR3 is 15 residues long. Germline V lookup: CDR1 GTSNPN, CDR2 SVGIG (reference sequence). Trimming took 2 bases from V and 11 from J; bases not matched to a gene: 14. The CDR3 sequence: CAWSSRQGAQMEAFF. For the CDR3, the DNA is TGTGCCTGGAGTTCCCGACAGGGGGCGCAAATGGAGGCTTTCTTT.

This clone was seen a single time. The junction does not match germline at one end; this may be a read error. The rearrangement links TRBV7-7 to TRBJ2-5; D may be TRBD1 (5 bases). The CDR3 has 14 residues. Germline V gene lookup returns CDR1 SSHAT and CDR2 FNYEAQ (reference sequence). In nucleotides, the CDR3 is TGTGCTAGCAGCTTACTTGGGGCCCGAGAGACCCAGTACTTC. Translating gives CASSLLGARETQYF.

The CDR3, as DNA: TGTGCCAGCAGCGTGGGCCATTCCAGGCGGGGGAACACCGGGGAGCTGTTTTTT. The encoded protein is CASSVGHSRRGNTGELFF. This chain uses TRBV9 with TRBJ2-2, with D maybe TRBD2 (6 bases). Germline V gene sequence: CDR1 SGDLS, CDR2 YYNGEE. This CDR3 is 18 amino acids long. V lost 2 bases, J lost 1 base, and 18 bases lay in between.

The CDR3 region has the DNA TGTGCCAGCAGTTCGAAAGGACTGGGCACCGGGGAGCTGTTTTTT. It specifies CASSSKGLGTGELFF. The chain uses TRBV6-5 and TRBJ2-2; TRBD2 is a possible D gene (5 bases). From germline, CDR1 is MNHEY and CDR2 SVGAGI. The CDR3 spans 15 residues. Trimming removed 4 bases from V and 4 bases from J, with 13 bases in between.

The genes are TRBV6-5 and TRBJ1-2, with D unresolved. The germline V gene has CDR1 MNHEY and CDR2 SVGAGI. V was pared by 2 bases and J by 0 bases, with 7 bases between. The CDR3 length is 14 residues. CDR3 sequence (DNA): TGTGCCAGCAGTTACGTGGCTTCTAACTATGGCTACACCTTC. This codes for CASSYVASNYGYTF.

This clone was seen more than once but under ten times. This rearrangement joins TRBV6-1 to TRBJ1-5; possible D gene TRBD1, 5 bases. This CDR3 is 14 amino acids long. Deletions cut 5 bases from V and 1 base from J, with 9 bases between. CDR1 is MNHNS, CDR2 SASEGT, per germline. DNA for the CDR3: TGTGCCAGCAGTTTTCAGGGAAGCAATCAGCCCCAGCATTTT. Protein product: CASSFQGSNQPQHF.

The chain joins TRBV4-1 to TRBJ2-2; 8 bases match TRBD1. The V and J ends lost 4 bases and 2 bases, in that order; junction bases with no gene match: 6. The V gene's germline CDR1 is MGHRA and CDR2 YSYEKL. The CDR3 consists of 16 residues. The CDR3, as DNA: TGCGCCAGCAGCCGGACGACAGGGGCCAACACCGGGGAGCTGTTTTTT. This codes for CASSRTTGANTGELFF.

This chain joins TRBV15 and TRBJ2-1, with 7 bases identical to TRBD2. With 0 bases clipped from V and 0 bases from J, the junction kept 8 bases outside the gene matches. Germline V gene sequence: CDR1 LNHNV, CDR2 YYDKDF (reference sequence). This CDR3 is 18 amino acids long. The DNA for the CDR3 is TGTGCCACCAGCAGAGATACCGGACTAGGGTTCTCCTACAATGAGCAGTTCTTC. Translation: CATSRDTGLGFSYNEQFF.

This clone was observed a single time. The genes are TRBV18 and TRBJ2-3, with 7 bases aligning to TRBD2. Germline V gene data show CDR1 as KGHSH and CDR2 as LQKENI. The CDR3 has 16 residues. The trim removed 3 bases at V and 5 bases at J, leaving 11 bases unmatched. In DNA form, the CDR3 reads TGTGCCAGCTCACCGAGCGGGGAGGCAGTAGGAGATACGCAGTATTTT. Its protein is CASSPSGEAVGDTQYF.

As DNA, the CDR3 is TGTGCCAGCAGTAGCCCCGGGACAGGGTACTACGAGCAGTACTTC. It translates to CASSSPGTGYYEQYF. V is TRBV27 and J is TRBJ2-7, with 9 positions matching TRBD1. With 5 bases clipped from V and 3 bases from J, the junction kept 8 bases outside the gene matches. The germline CDR1 and CDR2 sequences are MNHEY and SMNVEV (reference sequence). The CDR3 has 15 residues.

This clone was seen a handful of times. This chain joins TRBV2 and TRBJ1-5; possibly TRBD1 for D (6 bases). From germline, CDR1 is SNHLY and CDR2 FYNNEI. V dropped 6 bases and J dropped 9 bases, with 15 bases sitting between them. This CDR3 contains 13 residues. Here the CDR3 DNA reads TGTGCCAGCAGGGCAGGGGCCTCCGGGCCCCAGCATTTT. Translating it yields CASRAGASGPQHF. Based on the CDR3 plus reference TRBV2 and TRBJ1-5, the full variable domain is EPEVTQTPSHQVTQMGQEVILRCVPISNHLYFYWYRQILGQKVEFLVSFYNNEISEKSEIFDDQFSVERPDGSNFTLKIRSTKLEDSAMYFCASRAGASGPQHFGDGTRLSIL.

The chain recombines TRBV5-1 with TRBJ2-1, with D perhaps matching TRBD1 (6 bases). CDR1 is SGHRS, CDR2 YFSETQ, per germline. Trimming took off 4 bases at V and 8 bases at J, with 13 bases between the two ends. The CDR3 is 13 amino acids. The CDR3, as DNA: TGCGCCAGCAGCACGAAGACAGGCCATGAGCAGTTCTTC. It yields the protein CASSTKTGHEQFF.

This clone was observed a single time. The rearrangement links TRBV9 to TRBJ1-1; D call uncertain. CDR3 length: 13 residues. Between the trimmed V and J ends, which lost 3 bases and 4 bases, there was a span of 10 bases. CDR1 SGDLS and CDR2 YYNGEE come from the germline V gene. The CDR3 here is CASSGLRPTEAFF. CDR3 coding DNA: TGTGCCAGCAGCGGGCTCAGGCCCACTGAAGCTTTCTTT.

The chain joins TRBV2 to TRBJ2-3, with no clear D. Germline V gene sequence: CDR1 SNHLY, CDR2 FYNNEI. The germline V and J ends were trimmed by 6 bases and 4 bases, with 8 bases remaining between them. This CDR3 contains 12 residues. The CDR3 bases are TGTGCCAGCAGCCAAGCCGCAGATACGCAGTATTTT. It yields the protein CASSQAADTQYF.

The chain recombines TRBV19 with TRBJ2-1, with D perhaps matching TRBD1 (6 bases). Germline lookup yields CDR1 LNHDA and CDR2 SQIVND (reference sequence). V lost 5 bases and J 12 bases, leaving 14 bases between the germline ends. The CDR3 extends over 12 amino acids. The CDR3 is CASSPRDTGQFF. The CDR3 DNA reads as TGTGCCAGTAGTCCCCGGGACACCGGGCAGTTCTTC.

The count of this clone is one. V gene TRBV27 combines with J gene TRBJ1-2; 9 bases fit TRBD1. V was pared by 3 bases and J by 7 bases, with 9 bases of the junction left unmatched. The CDR3 loop spans 15 amino acids. Looked up from germline, CDR1 is MNHEY and CDR2 is SMNVEV (reference sequence). CDR3 bases: TGTGCCAGCAGTTTTAGGGGACAGGGACTTGGTGGCTACACCTTC. Protein sequence: CASSFRGQGLGGYTF.

This clone was seen a few times. The genes are TRBV12-5 and TRBJ2-6; D unclear. The V gene lost 1 base and the J gene lost 4 bases, with 11 bases spanning the gap. The CDR3 covers 16 residues. The germline CDR1 and CDR2 sequences are LGHNT and FRNRAP. This chain's CDR3 is CASGLGGGSGANVLTF. The CDR3 coding sequence is TGTGCTAGTGGTTTGGGTGGTGGCTCAGGGGCCAACGTCCTGACTTTC.